The entry that follows covers one TCR beta chain sequence. The germline gives CDR1 SGHRS, CDR2 YFSETQ. The length of the CDR3 is 16 residues. Between the trimmed V and J ends, which lost 0 bases and 0 bases, there was a span of 10 bases. This record comes from a study of OX40 agonist ivuxolimab in advanced cancers. Measured with immunoSEQ multiplex PCR; TCRdb has only the in-frame clones, and not every one. The sample shows more than 60,000 clones, about 80% of them seen only once. The chain has TRBV5-1 and TRBJ2-4, with no clear D. This TCR derives from an adult with an advanced solid tumor such as melanoma, head and neck, liver or kidney cancer. The sample here was CD4+ or CD8+ T cells sorted from blood, taken in a trial of the OX40 agonist ivuxolimab. CDR3 coding DNA: TGCGCCAGCAGCTTGGGTGAAGCAGTAGCCAAAAACATTCAGTACTTC. Its protein is CASSLGEAVAKNIQYF.